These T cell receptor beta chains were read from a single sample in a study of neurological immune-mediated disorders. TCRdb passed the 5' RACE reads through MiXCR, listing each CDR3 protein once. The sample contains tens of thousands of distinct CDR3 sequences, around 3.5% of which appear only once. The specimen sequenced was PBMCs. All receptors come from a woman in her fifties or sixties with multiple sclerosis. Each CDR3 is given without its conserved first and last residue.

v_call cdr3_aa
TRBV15 ATSSSGALNEKLF
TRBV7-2 ASSLLLLYYNEQF
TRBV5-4 ASSLELKGAYEQY
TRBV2 ASSENLAGGTDTQY
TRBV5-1 ASSLAPANTGELF
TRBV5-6 ASSLGGTGWRGYT
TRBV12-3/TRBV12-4 ASSLGGGYNEQF
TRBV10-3 AIRITGTGDGYT
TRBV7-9 AVLWGTYNEQF
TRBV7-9 ASSLNLYGYT
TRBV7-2 ASSRDGASGNTIY
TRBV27 ASSPDRSTYEQY
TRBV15 ATSRDEKGADTQY
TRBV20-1 SAQGGAGGSRETQY
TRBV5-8 ASSLVRSSNQPQH
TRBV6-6 ASSYSGLAGDRTGELF
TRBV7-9 ASSRGASYEQY
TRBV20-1 SATSSGGFNTEAF
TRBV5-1 ASSRIRQGTYEQY
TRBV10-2 ASSERYGAGAFYEQY
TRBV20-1 SAQDILAGASYEQF
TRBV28 ASSSHSPGRPGNTIY
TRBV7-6 ASSPRQGIYEQY
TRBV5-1 ASSQGLAGGLSSTDTQY
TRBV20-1 SARRGRHYEQY
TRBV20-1 SASFMGNQPQH
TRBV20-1 SPSQGEYEQY
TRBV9 ASSVGDSGGETQY
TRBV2 ASSEGAPWGETQY
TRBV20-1 SAGGLRTGPTDTQY
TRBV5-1 ASSFGGQGSEKLF
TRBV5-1 ASMWRGPQETQY
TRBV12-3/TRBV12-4 ASSRASREQY
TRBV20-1 SAQSSGANVLT
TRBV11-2 ASSSPPPSGGEKLF
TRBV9 ASMDSLIANNEQF
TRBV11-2 ASSYWDSLPYEQY
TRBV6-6 ASSTRTGNFKPLH
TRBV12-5 ASGTSGSTYNEQF
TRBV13 ASSQDRYSTDTQY
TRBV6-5 ASSYSGTVNEKLF